This T cell receptor beta chain originates from a study of T cell repertoires in cytomegalovirus infection. The study, taken as a whole, reports: The study found HLA-C-restricted CMV-specific TCR beta clonotypes dominating the ex vivo response.

The CDR3 sequence is 15 residues long. V lost 3 bases to trimming and J lost 5 bases; unmatched junction nucleotides: 9. The germline V gene encodes CDR1 MNHEY and CDR2 SMNVEV (reference sequence). TCRdb fed the reads into MiXCR, producing one record per CDR3 protein. The repertoire holds about 470,000 distinct CDR3 sequences, with under 55% as singletons. Comment on this clonotype: Its target is unknown.

Sequenced here: cultured PBMCs, sampled from culture after CMV antigen stimulation. The sequence came from a human donor in good health (CMV status not recorded). Some clones in this sample may be carry-over from other donors' samples. V is TRBV27 and J is TRBJ2-7, with 8 bases fitting TRBD1. In nucleotides, the CDR3 is TGTGCCAGCAGTTTCGATAGGACAGGGATCAACGAGCAGTACTTC. Encoded protein: CASSFDRTGINEQYF.